These T cell receptor beta chains were read from a single sample in a study of blood T cell repertoires in COVID-19. Clones were read by immunoSEQ multiplex PCR, and TCRdb kept only the in-frame ones, dropping some. Among about 110,000 clones, about two thirds were seen once, and the ten largest hold about 2%. The sequenced sample was peripheral blood. The origin of the receptors is a woman aged 35 to 49 with acute or convalescent COVID-19. The CDR3 runs from the conserved cysteine through the conserved F or W. Each record gives: J gene, clone size, D gene, V gene, CDR3 DNA, CDR3 protein. D genes are given only for firm matches. Rows may omit the clone size; those that give it use once, few, many or a size class.

TRBJ2-5,few,.,TRBV6-1,TGTGCCAGCAGTGACCCGGGAACAGAGACCCAGTACTTC,CASSDPGTETQYF
TRBJ2-2,.,.,TRBV12-5,TGTGCTAGTGGGACATCTAACACCGGGGAGCTGTTTTTT,CASGTSNTGELFF
TRBJ2-7,.,.,TRBV27,TGTGCCAGCAGTTTAAGGGGGGGCTATAGCTCCTACGAGCAGTACTTC,CASSLRGGYSSYEQYF
TRBJ2-1,.,TRBD2,TRBV5-1,TGCGCCAGCAGCACCGTAGCGGGGGACCACAATGAGCAGTTCTTC,CASSTVAGDHNEQFF
TRBJ1-1,.,TRBD1,TRBV5-8,TGTGCCAGCAGTTATGGGGGGACTGTCAGGGGGATAAGCACTGAAGCTTTCTTT,CASSYGGTVRGISTEAFF
TRBJ2-7,.,.,TRBV18,TGTGCCAGCTCACAGCTAGGGGGTTCCTACGAGCAGTACTTC,CASSQLGGSYEQYF
TRBJ2-3,.,.,TRBV21-1,TGTGCCAGCAGCAAAGACAGGTGCACAGATACGCAGTATTTT,CASSKDRCTDTQYF
TRBJ2-7,few,.,TRBV9,TGTGCCAGCAGCGTAGAATCCGGGGGAACCTACGAGCAGTACTTC,CASSVESGGTYEQYF
TRBJ2-2,.,TRBD2,TRBV27,TGTGCCAGCAGTATGAGACCGGGACTAGCGGTAACCGGGGAGCTGTTTTTT,CASSMRPGLAVTGELFF
TRBJ1-3,.,.,TRBV28,TGTGCCAGCGGGGAGTGGACAGAGCCAAACACCATATATTTT,CASGEWTEPNTIYF
TRBJ2-7,.,.,TRBV5-1,TGCGCCAGCAGCTTGGGCAGGGTAGACTACGAGCAGTACTTC,CASSLGRVDYEQYF
TRBJ2-7,.,TRBD1,TRBV6-5,TGTGCCAGCAGACCGGGACAGCACTCCTACGAGCAGTACTTC,CASRPGQHSYEQYF
TRBJ1-2,.,TRBD1,TRBV28,TGTGCCAGCAGGACATCCGGGACAGGGGGCGCCCTCTATGGCTACACCTTC,CASRTSGTGGALYGYTF
TRBJ1-3,.,.,TRBV9,TGTGCCAGCAGCGTAGAGGGGTCCGGAAACACCATATATTTT,CASSVEGSGNTIYF
TRBJ1-2,few,TRBD1,TRBV19,TGTGCCAGTAAAAATCTGGGGACAGATTTTTATGGCTACACCTTC,CASKNLGTDFYGYTF
TRBJ1-2,.,TRBD1,TRBV18,TGTGCCAGCTCACTAACCAGGGGGAGAGGATATGGCTACACCTTC,CASSLTRGRGYGYTF
TRBJ1-6,.,.,TRBV25-1,TGTGCCAGCAACCACTTCCCGGATTCACCCCTCCACTTT,CASNHFPDSPLHF
TRBJ1-2,.,TRBD1,TRBV19,TGTGCCAGTAGTCTCCGGGACAGGGATCCCTATGGCTACACCTTC,CASSLRDRDPYGYTF
TRBJ2-1,.,.,TRBV6-5,TGTGCCAGCAGGGAGGTGGCGGCTTCCTACAATGAGCAGTTCTTC,CASREVAASYNEQFF
TRBJ1-2,.,TRBD1,TRBV19,TGTGCCACAGTTAGACAGGGGATGGGAGCTAACTATGGCTACACCTTC,CATVRQGMGANYGYTF
TRBJ2-1,.,.,TRBV18,TGTGCCAGCTCCCTCTTACCCGGGTCCTACAATGAGCAGTTCTTC,CASSLLPGSYNEQFF
TRBJ1-1,.,.,TRBV23-1,TGCGCCAGCAGGCTCCGTCGGTATCAGCAGGGCATGAACACTGAAGCTTTCTTT,CASRLRRYQQGMNTEAFF
TRBJ2-1,.,TRBD2,TRBV6-6,TGTGCCAGCAGTTACGGGGGACTAGCGAACAATGAGCAGTTCTTC,CASSYGGLANNEQFF
TRBJ2-1,.,TRBD1,TRBV6-5,TGTGCCAGCAGTTTACGACAGGGGGGAAGTGAGCAGTTCTTC,CASSLRQGGSEQFF
TRBJ1-4,.,.,TRBV6-6,TGTGCCAGCAGCCGACGAATGGCAGCGTCAACTAATGAAAAACTGTTTTTT,CASSRRMAASTNEKLFF
TRBJ2-1,.,TRBD2,TRBV4-2,TGTGCCAGCAGCCAAGATCGGACTAGCGGCGGAACCGAGCAGTTCTTC,CASSQDRTSGGTEQFF
TRBJ2-4,.,.,TRBV15,TGTGCCACCAGCAAGGGGGTGAAGGCCAAAAACATTCAGTACTTC,CATSKGVKAKNIQYF
TRBJ1-5,.,.,TRBV6-6,TGTGCCAGCAGTTACGCGACAGTTCAGCCCCAGCATTTT,CASSYATVQPQHF
TRBJ2-1,.,TRBD2,TRBV5-8,TGTGCCAGCAGCTTGACCGGGACTAGCGTTTACAATGAGCAGTTCTTC,CASSLTGTSVYNEQFF
TRBJ2-1,.,.,TRBV5-4,TGTGCCAGCAGCATCGACAGCCTAAATGAGCAGTTCTTC,CASSIDSLNEQFF
TRBJ2-5,.,.,TRBV12-3/TRBV12-4,TGTGCCAGCAGTTTAGCTAGCCCAGAGACCCAGTACTTC,CASSLASPETQYF
TRBJ1-2,.,.,TRBV2,TGTGCCAGCACCGTTGACAGTCTCTTCGGCTACACCTTC,CASTVDSLFGYTF
TRBJ1-1,.,TRBD1,TRBV2,TGTGCCAGCAGTGAACAGGGGGCTGAAGCTTTCTTT,CASSEQGAEAFF
TRBJ2-5,.,.,TRBV27,TGTGCCAGCAGTTACAGGGCCGGGGAGACCCAGTACTTC,CASSYRAGETQYF
TRBJ2-3,.,.,TRBV30,TGTGCCTTGATTAGTCTGAGCACAGATACGCAGTATTTT,CALISLSTDTQYF
TRBJ2-1,.,TRBD2,TRBV7-2,TGTGCCAGCAGTCCGGGACTAGCGTACAATGAGCAGTTCTTC,CASSPGLAYNEQFF
TRBJ1-4,many,.,TRBV27,TGTGCCAGCAGTTTCCTACAGCAGGGAGAAAAACTGTTTTTT,CASSFLQQGEKLFF
TRBJ1-1,.,.,TRBV30,TGTGCCTGGCAAGGACAGAGAAACACTGAAGCTTTCTTT,CAWQGQRNTEAFF
TRBJ2-1,once,.,TRBV7-3,TGTGCCAGCAGCTTAATGGGGGGGCCCTACAATGAGCAGTTCTTC,CASSLMGGPYNEQFF
TRBJ1-5,.,TRBD1,TRBV10-3,TGTGCCATCAGTGAGCCTATTGGGACAGGGGGTGAGCAGCCCCAGCATTTT,CAISEPIGTGGEQPQHF
TRBJ1-1,.,.,TRBV5-1,TGCGCCAGCACCCTATCCAGGGACACTGAAGCTTTCTTT,CASTLSRDTEAFF
TRBJ2-2,few,TRBD2,TRBV5-1,TGCGCCAGCCACCGGGGGGAGCTCTCAGGGGAGCTGTTTTTT,CASHRGELSGELFF
TRBJ2-3,.,.,TRBV9,TGTGCCAGCAGCGTAGACCGGTTCACAGATACGCAGTATTTT,CASSVDRFTDTQYF
TRBJ1-1,.,.,TRBV30,TGTGCCACCCCACGACGGGGGGGAGAAGCTTTCTTT,CATPRRGGEAFF
TRBJ1-3,.,.,TRBV30,TGTGCCTGGGATCCTTCGAGGTTTCGAAACACCATATATTTT,CAWDPSRFRNTIYF
TRBJ2-1,.,TRBD2,TRBV7-9,TGTGTCAGCAGCTTACTAGCGGGGAATGAGCAGTTCTTC,CVSSLLAGNEQFF
TRBJ2-3,.,.,TRBV28,TGTGCCACCGACACTCGAAACGCAGATACGCAGTATTTT,CATDTRNADTQYF
TRBJ2-2,many,TRBD1,TRBV6-5,TGTGCCAGCAGAAAACAGGGGGCCGATGGGGAGCTGTTTTTT,CASRKQGADGELFF
TRBJ2-7,many,.,TRBV20-1,TGCAGTGCTAGTCCTGCAGGGATGCCCACCTACGAGCAGTACTTC,CSASPAGMPTYEQYF
TRBJ2-1,few,.,TRBV11-2,TGTGCCAGCAGCCAAACTAGATTTGAGCAGTTCTTC,CASSQTRFEQFF